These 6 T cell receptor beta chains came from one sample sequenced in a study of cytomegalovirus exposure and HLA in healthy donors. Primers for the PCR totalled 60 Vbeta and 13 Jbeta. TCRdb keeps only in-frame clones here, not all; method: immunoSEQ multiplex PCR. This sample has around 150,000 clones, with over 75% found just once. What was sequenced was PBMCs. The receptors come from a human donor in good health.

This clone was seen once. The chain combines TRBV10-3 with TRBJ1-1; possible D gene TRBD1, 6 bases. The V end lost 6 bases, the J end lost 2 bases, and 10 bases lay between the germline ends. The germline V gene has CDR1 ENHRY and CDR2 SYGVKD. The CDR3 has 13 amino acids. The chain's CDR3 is CAISRGVNTEAFF. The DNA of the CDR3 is TGTGCCATCAGCAGGGGTGTTAACACTGAAGCTTTCTTT.

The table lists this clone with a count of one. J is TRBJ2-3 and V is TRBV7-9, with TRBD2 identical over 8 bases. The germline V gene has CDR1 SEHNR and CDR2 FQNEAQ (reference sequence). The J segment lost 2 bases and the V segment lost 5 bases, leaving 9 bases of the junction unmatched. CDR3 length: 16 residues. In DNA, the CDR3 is TGTGCCAGCAGCGGGGACGGGGGGGGCTACACAGATACGCAGTATTTT. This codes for CASSGDGGGYTDTQYF.

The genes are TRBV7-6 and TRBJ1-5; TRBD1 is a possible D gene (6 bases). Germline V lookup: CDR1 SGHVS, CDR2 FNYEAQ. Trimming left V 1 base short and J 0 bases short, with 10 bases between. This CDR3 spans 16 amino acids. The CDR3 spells CASSLEQGYSNQPQHF. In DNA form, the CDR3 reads TGTGCCAGCAGCTTAGAACAGGGCTATAGCAATCAGCCCCAGCATTTT. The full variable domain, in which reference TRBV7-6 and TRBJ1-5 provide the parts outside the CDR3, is GAGVSQSPRYKVTKRGQDVALRCDPISGHVSLYWYRQALGQGPEFLTYFNYEAQQDKSGLPNDRFSAERPEGSISTLTIQRTEQRDSAMYRCASSLEQGYSNQPQHFGDGTRLSIL.

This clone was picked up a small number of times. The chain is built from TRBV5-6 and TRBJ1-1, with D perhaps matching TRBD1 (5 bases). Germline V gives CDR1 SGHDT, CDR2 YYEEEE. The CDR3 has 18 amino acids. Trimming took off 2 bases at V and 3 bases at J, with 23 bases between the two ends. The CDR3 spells CASSFPTQEGLRDTEAFF. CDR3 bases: TGTGCCAGCAGCTTCCCAACACAGGAGGGGCTCAGGGACACTGAAGCTTTCTTT.

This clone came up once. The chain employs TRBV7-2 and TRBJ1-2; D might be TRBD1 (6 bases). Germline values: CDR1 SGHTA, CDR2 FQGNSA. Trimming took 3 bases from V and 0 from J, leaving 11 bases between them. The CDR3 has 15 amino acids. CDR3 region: CASSFPDRPNYGYTF. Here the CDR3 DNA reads TGTGCCAGCAGCTTCCCGGACAGACCTAACTATGGCTACACCTTC.

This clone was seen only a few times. The chain's CDR3 is CASSQSTSRTVHEAFF. CDR3 DNA: TGCGCCAGCAGCCAATCGACGAGTCGGACAGTACATGAAGCTTTCTTT. V is TRBV4-1 and J is TRBJ1-1; D may be TRBD1 (6 bases). Trimming removed 2 bases from V and 7 bases from J, with 20 bases in between. CDR1 is MGHRA and CDR2 is YSYEKL in the germline V gene. CDR3 length: 16 amino acids.